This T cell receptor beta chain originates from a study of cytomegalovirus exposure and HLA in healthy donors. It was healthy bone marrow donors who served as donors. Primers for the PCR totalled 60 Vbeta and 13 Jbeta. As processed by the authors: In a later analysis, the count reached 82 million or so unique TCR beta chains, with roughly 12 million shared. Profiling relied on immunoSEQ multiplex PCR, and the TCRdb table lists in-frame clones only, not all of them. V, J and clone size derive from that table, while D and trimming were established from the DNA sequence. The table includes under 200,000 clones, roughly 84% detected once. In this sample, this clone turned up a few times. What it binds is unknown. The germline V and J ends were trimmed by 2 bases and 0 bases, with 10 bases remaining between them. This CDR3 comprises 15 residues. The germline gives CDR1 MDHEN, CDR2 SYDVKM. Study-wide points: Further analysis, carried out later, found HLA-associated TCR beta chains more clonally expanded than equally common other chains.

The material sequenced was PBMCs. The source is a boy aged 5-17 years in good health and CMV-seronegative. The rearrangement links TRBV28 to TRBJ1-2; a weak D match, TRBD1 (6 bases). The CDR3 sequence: CASSLGEGANYGYTF. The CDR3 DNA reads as TGTGCCAGCAGTTTAGGAGAGGGGGCTAACTATGGCTACACCTTC.